These 17 T cell receptor beta chains were all obtained from the same sample, sequenced in a study of cytomegalovirus exposure and HLA in healthy donors (dated by TCRdb to 2015 to 2018). The library was prepared using the immunoSEQ multiplex PCR assay. For the multiplex PCR, a mixture combining 60 forward primers for TCR Vbeta segments and 13 reverse primers for TCR Jbeta segments was used. TCRdb took this table from immuneACCESS and kept in-frame rearrangements with V and J called. Such tables lack part of the clones; where checked against another copy, unresolved V genes explain under half of the gap, and the rest is unexplained. The sample table records roughly 200,000 clones; about 69% of these occur just once. The top ten clones comprise just under 3% of the sample. Sequencing input: PBMCs. These receptors all stem from a male donor in good health and CMV-seronegative.

The chain is built from TRBV4-1 and TRBJ1-5, with TRBD1 matching over 7 bases. Germline V gives CDR1 MGHRA, CDR2 YSYEKL. Trimming removed 0 bases from V and 7 bases from J; junction bases left unmatched: 9. The CDR3 consists of 16 residues. CDR3 residues: CASSQEQGSVRQPQHF. As DNA, the CDR3 is TGCGCCAGCAGCCAAGAACAGGGGTCCGTGCGACAGCCCCAGCATTTT.

V and J are TRBV30 and TRBJ1-2; D not certain. This CDR3 contains 12 residues. The germline V gene has CDR1 GTSNPN and CDR2 SVGIG (reference sequence). The CDR3 region is CAGRQEGPGYTF. The CDR3 nucleotides are TGTGCTGGTAGGCAGGAGGGTCCTGGCTACACCTTC.

The chain recombines TRBV6-4 with TRBJ2-1, with TRBD2 matching over 9 bases. The CDR3 is 15 residues long. Germline CDR1 is MRHNA and CDR2 is SNTAGT. The V gene end was trimmed by 0 bases and the J gene end by 4 bases; junction bases not matched to a gene: 1. CDR3 region: CASSDSSGSYNEQFF. The CDR3, as DNA: TGTGCCAGCAGTGACTCTAGCGGGAGTTACAATGAGCAGTTCTTC.

This clone was detected once. J is TRBJ2-3 and V is TRBV28; TRBD1 aligns across 9 bases. The CDR3 has 15 amino acids. Germline lookup yields CDR1 MDHEN and CDR2 SYDVKM. With 5 bases clipped from V and 2 bases from J, the junction kept 5 bases outside the gene matches. This CDR3 reads CASSEWDRDTDTQYF. CDR3 sequence (DNA): TGTGCCAGCAGTGAATGGGACAGGGACACAGATACGCAGTATTTT.

This clone was seen once. V is TRBV10-3 and J is TRBJ1-2, with 8 bases matching TRBD1. Germline loops: CDR1 ENHRY, CDR2 SYGVKD. The CDR3 contains 13 residues. Unmatched junction bases numbered 6, after V lost 6 bases and J lost 6 bases. The CDR3 here is CAIRATGGDGYTF. CDR3 sequence (DNA): TGTGCCATCAGAGCCACAGGGGGTGATGGCTACACCTTC.

This rearrangement joins TRBV30 to TRBJ1-2; no definite D call. Trimming shortened V by 3 bases and J by 6 bases, and 11 bases separated the two germline ends. The CDR3 covers 12 residues. Germline loops: CDR1 GTSNPN, CDR2 SVGIG (reference sequence). The CDR3 spells CAWRRTFNGYTF. CDR3 sequence (DNA): TGTGCCTGGAGAAGAACTTTTAATGGCTACACCTTC.

This clone was observed a few times. The rearrangement uses TRBV10-3 and TRBJ2-1; TRBD2 agrees at 14 bases. The CDR3 is 16 amino acids. Germline V gives CDR1 ENHRY, CDR2 SYGVKD. V gave up 6 bases and J gave up 8 bases; unmatched junction bases: 9. CDR3 nucleotide sequence: TGTGCCATCAGCCCTGGACTAGCGGGAGGCGTTCATGAGCAGTTCTTC. It translates to CAISPGLAGGVHEQFF.

V and J are TRBV19 and TRBJ1-1; 7 bases are a match to TRBD1. CDR3 length: 15 residues. V lost 2 bases to trimming and J lost 5 bases; unmatched junction nucleotides: 8. Germline V gives CDR1 LNHDA, CDR2 SQIVND (reference sequence). The CDR3 reads CASSIFPDRRTEAFF. CDR3 sequence (DNA): TGTGCCAGTAGTATATTCCCGGACAGGCGTACTGAAGCTTTCTTT.

The chain has TRBV7-3 and TRBJ2-1; 12 bases line up with TRBD2. This CDR3 spans 15 amino acids. From germline, CDR1 is SGHTA and CDR2 FQGTGA. The ends lost 5 bases at V and 5 bases at J; junction bases unmatched: 4. CDR3 sequence reads: CASSLLAGGHNEQFF. The CDR3 bases are TGTGCCAGCAGCCTTCTAGCGGGGGGGCACAATGAGCAGTTCTTC.

The chain carries TRBV4-2 and TRBJ2-7; 7 bases map to TRBD1. Per the germline V gene, CDR1 is LGHNA and CDR2 is YNFKEQ. The CDR3 totals 15 residues. V trimming: 1 base; J trimming: 3 bases; junction bases outside the gene matches: 6. CDR3 DNA sequence: TGTGCCAGCAGCCAAGGGCGACAGGGTTTCTACGAGCAGTACTTC. Translating gives CASSQGRQGFYEQYF.

This rearrangement joins TRBV23-1 to TRBJ2-7; 8 bases are a match to TRBD1. TRBV23-1 is an ORF, with its function uncertain. With V trimmed by 6 bases and J by 4 bases, 2 bases remained unmatched. CDR3 length: 12 amino acids. The CDR3 sequence: CASSTGGYEQYF. The CDR3 DNA sequence: TGCGCCAGCAGCACAGGGGGATACGAGCAGTACTTC.

V is TRBV18 and J is TRBJ2-7; 8 bases line up with TRBD1. The CDR3 has 16 residues. The germline V gene encodes CDR1 KGHSH and CDR2 LQKENI. The ends lost 0 bases at V and 3 bases at J; junction bases unmatched: 7. CDR3 in amino acids: CASSPPGTGSFYEQYF. In DNA form, the CDR3 reads TGTGCCAGCTCACCACCAGGGACAGGTTCGTTCTACGAGCAGTACTTC.

This clone turned up a few times. The chain recombines TRBV9 with TRBJ2-2; 8 bases are shared with TRBD1. Looked up from germline, CDR1 is SGDLS and CDR2 is YYNGEE. The V segment lost 4 bases and the J segment 4 bases; nucleotides outside the gene matches: 6. The length of the CDR3 is 15 residues. CDR3 DNA: TGTGCCAGCAGCTTCAGGGACAGGACCACCGGGGAGCTGTTTTTT. This gives the protein CASSFRDRTTGELFF.

The rearrangement joins TRBV30 to TRBJ1-5; no firm D call. Germline values: CDR1 GTSNPN, CDR2 SVGIG (reference sequence). The CDR3 covers 15 residues. V lost 2 bases and J lost 1, with 12 bases in between. The CDR3 DNA follows: TGTGCCTGGAGTCCAACGGGTCTGAGCAATCAGCCCCAGCATTTT. Protein: CAWSPTGLSNQPQHF.

The chain employs TRBV28 and TRBJ1-2, with 8 bases that match TRBD1. Germline V gene data show CDR1 as MDHEN and CDR2 as SYDVKM. V lost 1 base and J lost 4; bases outside the gene matches: 8. The CDR3 length is 16 residues. In nucleotides, the CDR3 is TGTGCCAGCAGTTTATTTTCCGGGACAGGTGGCTATGGCTACACCTTC. Translated, it gives CASSLFSGTGGYGYTF.

Only one count was recorded for this clone. The V and J genes are TRBV30 and TRBJ1-2; TRBD1 matches 8 bases. The CDR3 is 13 amino acids. The J segment lost 8 bases and the V segment lost 5 bases, leaving 10 bases of the junction unmatched. In germline, CDR1 is GTSNPN, CDR2 SVGIG (reference sequence). In nucleotides, the CDR3 is TGTGCCTGGGCACACCAGGGGGCGCGCGGCTACACCTTC. It codes for CAWAHQGARGYTF.

The chain uses TRBV28 and TRBJ2-1; D unclear. Per the germline V gene, CDR1 is MDHEN and CDR2 is SYDVKM. Deletions cut 7 bases from V and 9 bases from J, with 10 bases between. The CDR3 contains 11 residues. The CDR3 nucleotides read TGTGCCAGCAAGAGAATATCTGAGCAGTTCTTC. Protein sequence: CASKRISEQFF.